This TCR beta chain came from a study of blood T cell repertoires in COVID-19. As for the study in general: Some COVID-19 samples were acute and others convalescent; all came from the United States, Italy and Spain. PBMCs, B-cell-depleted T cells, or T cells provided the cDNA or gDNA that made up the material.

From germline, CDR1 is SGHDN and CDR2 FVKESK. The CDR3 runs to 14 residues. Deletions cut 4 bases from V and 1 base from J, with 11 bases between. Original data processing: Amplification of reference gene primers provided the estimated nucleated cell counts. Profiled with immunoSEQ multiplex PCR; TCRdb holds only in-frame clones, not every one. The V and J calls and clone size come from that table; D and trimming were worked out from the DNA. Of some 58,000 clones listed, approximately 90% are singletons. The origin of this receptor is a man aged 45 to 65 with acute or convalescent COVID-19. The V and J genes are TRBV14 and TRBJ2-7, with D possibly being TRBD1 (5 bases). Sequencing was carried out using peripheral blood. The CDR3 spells CASSPTVASYEQYF. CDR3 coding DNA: TGTGCCAGCAGCCCGACAGTAGCATCCTACGAGCAGTACTTC.